Listed here is a single TCR beta chain. TCRdb re-called the 5' RACE reads and catalogs CDR3 proteins one per entry, DNA excluded. The sample yields 150,000 to 180,000 distinct CDR3 sequences, of which the top ten take up around 35%. This sample was included in a study of T cells expressing NK-cell markers. What was sequenced was blood T cells: a sorted CD56 or NKG2C T cell subset, CD4+ or CD8+ T cells, or bulk PBMC T cells (not recorded which). This receptor was obtained from a woman aged 45-60 years in good health.

CDR3 amino acids: CASSPGWGKNIQYF. V and J are TRBV3-1 and TRBJ2-4; lacking DNA, the TRBD1 call made by TCRdb goes unchecked. Germline assignment: CDR1 LGHDT and CDR2 YNNKEL (reference sequence). The CDR3 covers 14 residues.